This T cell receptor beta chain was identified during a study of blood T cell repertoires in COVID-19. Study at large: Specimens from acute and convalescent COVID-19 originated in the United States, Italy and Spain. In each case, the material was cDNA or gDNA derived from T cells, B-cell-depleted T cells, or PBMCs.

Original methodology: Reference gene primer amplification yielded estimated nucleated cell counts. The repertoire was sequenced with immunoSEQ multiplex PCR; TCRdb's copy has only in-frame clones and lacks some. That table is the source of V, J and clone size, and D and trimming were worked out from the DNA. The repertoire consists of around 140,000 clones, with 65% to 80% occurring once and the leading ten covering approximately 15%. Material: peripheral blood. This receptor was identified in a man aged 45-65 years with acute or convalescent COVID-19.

Written as DNA, the CDR3 is TGTGCCACCAGTGATTCTAGCGGGGGGACTTACAATGAGCAGTTCTTC. Translating it yields CATSDSSGGTYNEQFF. V usage is TRBV24-1 and J usage is TRBJ2-1; 11 nucleotides align to TRBD2. The CDR3 runs to 16 residues. V was clipped by 2 bases and J by 4 bases; unmatched bases: 3. The germline V gene encodes CDR1 KGHDR and CDR2 SFDVKD.